The TCR beta chain under discussion was sequenced for a study of blood T cell repertoires in COVID-19. Germline-derived CDR1 and CDR2 are MNHEY and SVGAGI. This CDR3 has 14 amino acids. Deletions cut 8 bases from V and 4 bases from J, with 14 bases between. This clone was found once. The repertoire was sequenced with immunoSEQ multiplex PCR; TCRdb's copy has only in-frame clones and lacks some. The sample has around 130,000 clones; 84% are singletons. The chain uses TRBV6-5 and TRBJ2-2, with TRBD2 as a possible D gene (5 bases). The source is a man in his 60s with acute or convalescent COVID-19. The material sequenced was peripheral blood. CDR3 protein: CASHPGLRTGELFF. In nucleotides, the CDR3 is TGTGCCAGCCACCCGGGATTACGCACCGGGGAGCTGTTTTTT.